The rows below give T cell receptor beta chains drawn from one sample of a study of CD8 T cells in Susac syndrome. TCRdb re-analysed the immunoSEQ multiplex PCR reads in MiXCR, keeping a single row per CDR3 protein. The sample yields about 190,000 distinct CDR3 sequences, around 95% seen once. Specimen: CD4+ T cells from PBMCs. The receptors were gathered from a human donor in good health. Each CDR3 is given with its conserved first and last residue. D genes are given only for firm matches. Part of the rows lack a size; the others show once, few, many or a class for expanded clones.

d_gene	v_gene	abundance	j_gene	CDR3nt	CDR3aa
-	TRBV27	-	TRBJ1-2	TGTGCCAGCAGTTTACGGGGGGAGGCGATTGGATACTATGGCTACACCTTC	CASSLRGEAIGYYGYTF
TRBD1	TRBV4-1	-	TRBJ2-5	TGCGCCAGCAGCCAAGGTAGGGGACAGGGGCCCTTGGACCAAGAGACCCAGTACTTC	CASSQGRGQGPLDQETQYF
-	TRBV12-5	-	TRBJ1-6	TGTGCTAGTGGTTTAGGAGCTGAGTCACCCCTCCACTTT	CASGLGAESPLHF
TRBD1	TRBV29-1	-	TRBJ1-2	TGCAGCGTTGGGGACAGGGGAGGCGGCTACACCTTC	CSVGDRGGGYTF
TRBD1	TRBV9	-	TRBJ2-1	TGTGCCAGCAGCCAACGACAGGGGGTTATTGAGCAGTTCTTC	CASSQRQGVIEQFF
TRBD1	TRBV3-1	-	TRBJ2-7	TGTGCCAGCAGCCAAGATGAGAGACAGGGCTACGAGCAGTACTTC	CASSQDERQGYEQYF
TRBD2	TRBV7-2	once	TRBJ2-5	TGTGCCAGCAGCTCTTCACTAGCGGTACAAGAGACCCAGTACTTC	CASSSSLAVQETQYF
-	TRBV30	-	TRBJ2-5	TGTGCCTGGAGTAGTTCCCCCGATTATTCCCAGTACTTC	CAWSSSPDYSQYF
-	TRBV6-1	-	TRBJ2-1	TGTGCCAGCAGTGTTGCGGAGAGCTCCTACAATGAGCAGTTCTTC	CASSVAESSYNEQFF
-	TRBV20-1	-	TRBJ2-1	TGCAGTGCTCCGACCCCACTGTATACGGACCGCCCCCTTACGGGCAATGAGCAGTTCTTC	CSAPTPLYTDRPLTGNEQFF
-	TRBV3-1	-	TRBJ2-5	TGTGCCAGCAGCCAAGATAGGCAGTGGGAAGAGACCCAGTACTTC	CASSQDRQWEETQYF
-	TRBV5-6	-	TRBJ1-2	TGTGCCAGCAGCTTGGTACCGATAAACTATGGCTACACCTTC	CASSLVPINYGYTF
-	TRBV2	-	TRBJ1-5	TGTGCCAGCAGTGAAACTGGGGAGACTCAGCCCCAGCATTTT	CASSETGETQPQHF
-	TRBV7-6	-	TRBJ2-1	TGTGCCAGCAGCTTAGGCGCACAAAACAATGAGCAGTTCTTC	CASSLGAQNNEQFF
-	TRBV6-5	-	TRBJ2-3	TGTGCCAGCAGTTACGGATCAGGGTGGGCCTCTGATACGCAGTATTTT	CASSYGSGWASDTQYF
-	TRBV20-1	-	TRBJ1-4	TGCAGTGCTAGAGCGGACACTGGGAATGAAAAACTGTTTTTT	CSARADTGNEKLFF
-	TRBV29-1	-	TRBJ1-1	TGCAGCGTTGGGGACACTGAAGCTTTCTTT	CSVGDTEAFF
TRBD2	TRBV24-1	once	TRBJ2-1	TGTGCCACCAGTGCCCAGGGAGGGTGGTATGAGCAGTTCTTC	CATSAQGGWYEQFF
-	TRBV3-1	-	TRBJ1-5	TGTGCCAGCAGCCAAGGAAGGGACAATCAGCCCCAGCATTTT	CASSQGRDNQPQHF
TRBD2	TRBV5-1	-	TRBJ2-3	TGCGCCAGTCAACGACTAGCGGGAGGAGTTAGCACAGATACGCAGTATTTT	CASQRLAGGVSTDTQYF
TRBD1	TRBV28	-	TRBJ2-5	TGTGCCAGCAGAGATACGGGACAGACTCAAGAGACCCAGTACTTC	CASRDTGQTQETQYF
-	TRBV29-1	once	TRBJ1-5	TGCAGCATCCAGACAGGCACCGACCGTGAGCCCCAGCATTTT	CSIQTGTDREPQHF
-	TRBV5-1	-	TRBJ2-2	TGCGCCAGCCAATATTTCAGCGCGAACACCGGGGAGCTGTTTTTT	CASQYFSANTGELFF